The clone carrying this TCR beta chain was seen more than once but under ten times. These data originate in a study of T cells in Graves' hyperthyroidism and ophthalmopathy. The TCR beta CDR3 regions underwent amplification using RNA transcripts as the source. First-round RT-PCR targeting the TCR CDR3 was performed with the HTBI primer set. TCRdb re-called the multiplex PCR reads through MiXCR, storing one row per CDR3 protein. Among more than 500,000 distinct CDR3 sequences listed, approximately 16% were seen once. Germline CDR1 SEHNR, CDR2 FQNEAQ (reference sequence). The CDR3 contains 15 residues. V gave up 4 bases and J gave up 0 bases, with 13 bases separating them.

The chain carries TRBV7-9 and TRBJ2-7; D may be TRBD2 (6 bases). This clonotype was sampled from a woman aged 25 to 39 with Graves' ophthalmopathy. The sample taken for sequencing was blood. The CDR3 protein is CASSSGDVSSYEQYF. CDR3 coding DNA: TGTGCCAGCAGCTCGGGGGACGTAAGCTCCTACGAGCAGTACTTC.